This T cell receptor (beta chain) was sequenced for a study of T-cell reconstitution after alpha-beta-depleted transplantation in children. The CDR3 has 15 amino acids. In germline, CDR1 is LGHDT, CDR2 YNNKEL (reference sequence). V lost 4 bases, J lost 1 base, and 6 bases stayed unmatched. This clonotype appeared a few times. Unique molecular identifiers were incorporated during preparation of the TCRbeta library. TCRdb independently ran MiXCR on the PCR reads; one entry per CDR3 protein. The sample consists of hundreds of thousands of distinct CDR3 sequences, 6.5% to 10% of them appearing once. The chain carries TRBV3-1 and TRBJ2-5; 7 bases match TRBD2. This specimen was PBMCs, mostly from graft donor cells, taken 180 days after TCRalphabeta/CD19-depleted stem cell transplant. The clonotype originates from a male patient aged 10-17 years who had a stem cell transplant for acute lymphoblastic leukemia, so the T cells may come from the graft donor. The CDR3 is CASSPPRLAQETQYF. CDR3 DNA: TGTGCCAGCAGCCCCCCAAGACTAGCCCAAGAGACCCAGTACTTC.